This T cell receptor beta chain comes out of a study of tumor-infiltrating lymphocytes in oesophageal squamous cell carcinoma listed by TCRdb under 2016. To note about this clonotype: The antigen this receptor binds is unknown. No much larger clone exists at a distance of one base, and base qualities are not known.

Library construction relied on PCR. Sequencing was carried out with an Illumina HiSeq 2000. The public reads were quality trimmed at Q25 with fastp and then assembled into clones with MiXCR by TCRdb, keeping productive beta chains. CDR3 protein sequences are deduplicated, and each keeps its most common genes and DNA. A total of 18,000 or so distinct CDR3 sequences appear in this sample, about 45% of them only once. More than 25% of the sample lies in the top ten. Its CDR3 holds 14 amino acids, cysteine through phenylalanine. The read is trimmed to its CDR3 DNA, 42 bases read in frame from base 1. Looking up the germline V gene (reference sequence) yields CDR1 DFQATT and CDR2 SNEGSKA. Between the V and J ends, shortened by 3 bases and 7 bases respectively, the junction contains 16 bases.

The sequence came from a male donor with esophageal squamous cell carcinoma. Sequencing input: esophageal tumor tissue. This receptor chain uses TRBV20-1 and TRBJ2-4; TRBD2 is a weak D gene call, 6 bases matching. In nucleotide form, the sequence is TGCAGTGCTAGTTGGCGGGATCAATGGAACATTCAGTACTTC. Translated, it gives CSASWRDQWNIQYF.